The present T cell receptor (beta chain) was sequenced within a study of cytotoxic CD8 clonotypes in ibrutinib-treated CLL. CDR1 and CDR2 (germline): PRHDT, FYEKMQ (reference sequence). CDR3 length equals 12 residues. The V and J ends lost 10 bases and 2 bases respectively, with 11 bases between them. The assay was immunoSEQ multiplex PCR, and TCRdb's table has in-frame clones only and misses some. This repertoire shows some 300,000 clones, just under 80% found once; its top ten account for roughly 6.3%. The chain recombines TRBV13 with TRBJ1-2; D not resolved. Material: PBMCs, obtained before ibrutinib treatment. This clonotype originated in a human donor with chronic lymphocytic leukemia. The CDR3 sequence: CATLPDNYGYTF. CDR3 in DNA: TGTGCCACCCTACCGGACAACTATGGCTACACCTTC.